This T cell receptor (beta chain) was sequenced for a study of shared clonotypes between healthy human individuals. Positively selected for CCR7, the CD45RO-negative cells used as naive CD8 cells excluded terminally differentiated effector memory CD45RA+ cells. Profiled with immunoSEQ multiplex PCR; TCRdb holds only in-frame clones, not every one. This repertoire shows 550,000 to 750,000 clones, around 95% found once; its top ten account for 0.1% to 0.11%. Germline V gene sequence: CDR1 SQVTM, CDR2 ANQGSEA. The V end lost 3 bases, the J end lost 4 bases, and 29 bases lay between the germline ends. This CDR3 comprises 19 residues.

The chain combines TRBV29-1 with TRBJ2-3; the D is unclear. The origin of this receptor is a woman in her 30s in good health. Source material: naive CD8+ T cells sorted from blood. The CDR3, as DNA: TGCAGCGTTGACGCGGTGTCTGCATATCAACCACGCGGCGCAGATACGCAGTATTTT. Translated, it gives CSVDAVSAYQPRGADTQYF.